Sequencing of this T cell receptor beta chain was carried out in a study of naive and memory T cell subsets. Study results and limitations: Potentially, T cell activation and differentiation skew this RNA-based measurement.

Amplification of ligated cDNA took four PCR rounds with SP2 and nested alpha and beta constant primers. TCRdb re-called the 5' RACE reads through MiXCR, storing one row per CDR3 protein. The profile covers roughly 56,000 distinct CDR3 sequences, with around 7.7% appearing a single time and 8.5% to 10% taken by the ten largest. The CDR3 totals 18 residues. Germline V gene data show CDR1 as MNHEY and CDR2 as SVGEGT. J gave up 1 base and V 11 bases, and 12 bases lay outside the gene matches. This clonotype was seen ten or more times. What it recognizes is unknown. The library had UMIs added by 3' ligation of an oligonucleotide to TCR cDNA. Input was about 1 to 1,100 ng of DNase-treated total RNA without cell sorting.

The sequence came from a male donor in good health. The genes are TRBV6-2 or TRBV6-3 and TRBJ2-2; 14 positions agree with TRBD2. The CDR3 sequence is CASRSRTSGRRNTGELFF. The CDR3 bases are TGTGCCTCCCGGAGTCGGACTAGCGGGAGGAGGAACACCGGGGAGCTGTTTTTT.